Listed here are 8 T cell receptor beta chains from one sample, sequenced in a study of shared clonotypes between healthy human individuals. Some clones are missing from TCRdb's copy, which holds only in-frame ones; the method was immunoSEQ multiplex PCR. The sample lists some 1,900,000 clones, roughly 95% occurring once. Terminally differentiated effector memory CD45RA+ cells were excluded by CCR7 positive selection of CD45RO-negative cells. Sequencing was done on a sample of naive CD8+ T cells sorted from blood. All receptors come from a young man in good health.

Turning to this clone: The sample holds other DNA sequences that translate to the same CDR3. This rearrangement joins TRBV11-2 to TRBJ2-3; perhaps TRBD2 as D (6 bases). Trimming took 1 base from V and 4 from J, leaving 9 bases between them. The CDR3 consists of 14 residues. The germline V gene has CDR1 SGHAT and CDR2 FQNNGV. CDR3 residues: CASSLVGGADTQYF. DNA of the CDR3: TGTGCCAGCAGCTTAGTTGGAGGGGCAGATACGCAGTATTTT.

A single count supports this clone. The V gene is TRBV7-6, the J gene TRBJ1-1, with D maybe TRBD1 (5 bases). Germline V gene data show CDR1 as SGHVS and CDR2 as FNYEAQ. Trimming stripped 1 base from V and 6 bases from J, with 9 bases between. The CDR3 has 13 residues. In DNA, the CDR3 is TGTGCCAGCAGCTTAGAACAGGCGGCTGAAGCTTTCTTT. Translated, it gives CASSLEQAAEAFF. The full variable domain, its missing parts supplied by reference TRBV7-6 and TRBJ1-1, is GAGVSQSPRYKVTKRGQDVALRCDPISGHVSLYWYRQALGQGPEFLTYFNYEAQQDKSGLPNDRFSAERPEGSISTLTIQRTEQRDSAMYRCASSLEQAAEAFFGQGTRLTVV.

In nucleotides, the CDR3 is TGTGCCAGCAGTTTGGACGGGGGGGCTACCTACGAGCAGTACTTC. Its protein product is CASSLDGGATYEQYF. V gene TRBV27 combines with J gene TRBJ2-7, with TRBD2 identical over 8 bases. In germline, CDR1 is MNHEY, CDR2 SMNVEV (reference sequence). J was trimmed by 2 bases and V by 3 bases; bases with no gene match: 6. This CDR3 spans 15 amino acids.

This rearrangement joins TRBV19 to TRBJ2-7; D is ambiguous. With 6 bases removed from V and 0 bases from J, the gap between germline ends came to 12 bases. CDR3 length equals 14 residues. Germline CDR1 and CDR2: LNHDA and SQIVND (reference sequence). CDR3 protein: CASRLYWDSYEQYF. CDR3 nucleotides: TGTGCCAGTAGGTTATACTGGGACTCCTACGAGCAGTACTTC.

The CDR3 region is CASSSYSGGTYNEQFF. In DNA form, the CDR3 reads TGTGCCAGCAGTTCGTATAGCGGGGGGACGTACAATGAGCAGTTCTTC. This chain connects TRBV6-5 to TRBJ2-1, with 10 bases matching TRBD2. The CDR3 spans 16 residues. The V gene end was trimmed by 4 bases and the J gene end by 4 bases; junction bases not matched to a gene: 7. In germline, CDR1 is MNHEY, CDR2 SVGAGI.

In DNA, the CDR3 is TGTGCCAGCAGCCAAGACGGGTTAGCGGACCAGTACTTC. Its translation is CASSQDGLADQYF. V usage is TRBV14 and J usage is TRBJ2-7; D might be TRBD2 (6 bases). The CDR3 contains 13 residues. Germline V lookup: CDR1 SGHDN, CDR2 FVKESK. Trimming took off 0 bases at V and 10 bases at J, with 13 bases between the two ends.

The CDR3 bases are TGTGCCAGCAGCATAACTAGCGGAGACCAAGAGACCCAGTACTTC. Its protein is CASSITSGDQETQYF. This rearrangement joins TRBV9 to TRBJ2-5, with 8 nucleotides matching TRBD2. This CDR3 contains 15 residues. Trimming at V came to 4 bases and at J to 0 bases, leaving 5 bases not matched to a gene. Germline CDR1 SGDLS, CDR2 YYNGEE.

The genes are TRBV6-5 and TRBJ2-1; D perhaps matches TRBD1 (6 bases). The V gene's germline CDR1 is MNHEY and CDR2 SVGAGI. The CDR3 has 15 amino acids. The V and J ends lost 4 bases and 2 bases respectively, with 12 bases between them. The CDR3 DNA is TGTGCCAGCAGTTCCTTGACAGGTGCCTACAATGAGCAGTTCTTC. The encoded protein is CASSSLTGAYNEQFF.